The 3 T cell receptor beta chains given below trace back to one sample, sequenced in a study of blood T cell repertoires in COVID-19. Generated by immunoSEQ multiplex PCR, the TCRdb table keeps only in-frame clones and is missing some. The data hold 200,000 to 300,000 clones, with 86% observed a single time. The sample taken for sequencing was peripheral blood. Every receptor here comes from a man at least 80 years old with acute or convalescent COVID-19.

This clone was found once. The V gene is TRBV9, the J gene TRBJ2-3; 10 positions match TRBD2. The CDR3 is 15 amino acids. Germline V gene data show CDR1 as SGDLS and CDR2 as YYNGEE. The ends lost 4 bases at V and 4 bases at J; junction bases unmatched: 6. CDR3 amino acids: CASSSSSGRADTQYF. In nucleotides, the CDR3 is TGTGCCAGCAGCTCCTCTAGCGGGAGAGCAGATACGCAGTATTTT. Full variable domain (missing parts from reference TRBV9 and TRBJ2-3): DSGVTQTPKHLITATGQRVTLRCSPRSGDLSVYWYQQSLDQGLQFLIQYYNGEERAKGNILERFSAQQFPDLHSELNLSSLELGDSALYFCASSSSSGRADTQYFGPGTRLTVL.

The CDR3 nucleotides read TGTGCCAGCAGCTCCGGGACAGATAATTCACCCCTCCACTTT. Translation: CASSSGTDNSPLHF. The chain recombines TRBV6-5 with TRBJ1-6; TRBD1 matches at 7 bases. The CDR3 spans 14 residues. V was pared by 6 bases and J by 5 bases, with 4 bases of the junction left unmatched. Germline V gene lookup returns CDR1 MNHEY and CDR2 SVGAGI.

The chain uses TRBV2 and TRBJ1-6, with a tentative D call TRBD1 (6 bases). V dropped 11 bases and J dropped 7 bases, with 18 bases sitting between them. The germline gives CDR1 SNHLY, CDR2 FYNNEI. The CDR3 consists of 14 residues. The CDR3 bases are TGTGCCGGCCGCGTGGCAGGGGTGAATTCACCCCTCCACTTT. Translated, it gives CAGRVAGVNSPLHF.